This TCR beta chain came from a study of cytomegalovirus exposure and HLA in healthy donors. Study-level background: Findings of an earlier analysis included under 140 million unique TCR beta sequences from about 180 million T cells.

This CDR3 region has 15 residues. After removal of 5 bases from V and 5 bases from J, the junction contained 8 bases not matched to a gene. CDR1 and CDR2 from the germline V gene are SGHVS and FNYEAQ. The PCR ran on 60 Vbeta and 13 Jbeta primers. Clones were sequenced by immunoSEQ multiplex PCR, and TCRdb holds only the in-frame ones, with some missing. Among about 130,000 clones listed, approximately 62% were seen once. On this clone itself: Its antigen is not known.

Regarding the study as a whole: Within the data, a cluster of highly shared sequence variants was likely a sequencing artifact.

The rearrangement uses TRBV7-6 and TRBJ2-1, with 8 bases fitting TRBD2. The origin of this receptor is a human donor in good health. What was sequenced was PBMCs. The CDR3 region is CASSQGLALNNEQFF. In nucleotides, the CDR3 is TGTGCCAGCAGCCAAGGACTAGCCTTGAACAATGAGCAGTTCTTC.